This TCR beta chain was captured by sequencing in a study of blood T cell repertoires in COVID-19. This CDR3 is built from 13 residues. V lost 8 bases, J lost 5 bases, and 3 bases stayed unmatched. Looked up from germline, CDR1 is MDHEN and CDR2 is SYDVKM. This clone was found once. Original processing methods: Amplification of reference gene primers was used by the study to estimate nucleated cell counts. Libraries were prepared by immunoSEQ multiplex PCR; TCRdb keeps only in-frame clonotypes and omits some of them. D and trimming were read from the DNA, whereas the V and J calls and clone size are those reported in that table. Among 160,000 or so clones listed, around 83% were seen once. The study assigned cohorts using participant-reported clinical history. Recovery among Cohort 3 donors was established by two negative PCRs, clearance, or symptom resolution.

This chain joins TRBV28 and TRBJ1-4, with 9 bases that match TRBD1. This receptor was identified in a man in his forties or fifties who had recovered from COVID-19. Material for sequencing was PBMCs or T cells enriched from blood (not recorded which). As DNA, the CDR3 is TGTGCCAGCCGGACAGGGGTAAATGAAAAACTGTTTTTT. This codes for CASRTGVNEKLFF. The variable domain in full, completed from reference TRBV28 and TRBJ1-4, reads DVKVTQSSRYLVKRTGEKVFLECVQDMDHENMFWYRQDPGLGLRLIYFSYDVKMKEKGDIPEGYSVSREKKERFSLILESASTNQTSMYLCASRTGVNEKLFFGSGTQLSVL.